A single TCR beta chain is shown here with its context. The antigen remains unidentified. The data were taken from a study of T cells expressing NK-cell markers. Study as a whole: Sorted CD3+CD56+NKG2C+, CD3+CD56+NKG2C- and CD3+CD56-NKG2C+ T cells supplied TCR beta repertoires. The eight sequenced donors comprised seven who were HCMV-seropositive and one who was seronegative.

Beta-chain TCR cDNA was generated via 5'RACE template switching with UMIs. TCRdb re-called the 5' RACE reads; every CDR3 protein appears as one record, without DNA. The specimen's table records around 550,000 distinct CDR3 sequences. Study findings and constraints: Whether the expanded NKG2C+ T cell clones recognized HCMV remained unclear.

CDR3 length: 17 amino acids. Per the germline V gene, CDR1 is MDHEN and CDR2 is SYDVKM. The chain links TRBV28 to TRBJ2-1; TCRdb's assignment of TRBD2 cannot be checked, as there is no DNA. The receptor comes from a young man in good health. The sample comprised blood T cells: a sorted CD56 or NKG2C T cell subset, CD4+ or CD8+ T cells, or bulk PBMC T cells (not recorded which). The chain's CDR3 is CAGSEGPPIPGSVEQFF. Supplemented by reference TRBV28 and TRBJ2-1, the full variable domain reads DVKVTQSSRYLVKRTGEKVFLECVQDMDHENMFWYRQDPGLGLRLIYFSYDVKMKEKGDIPEGYSVSREKKERFSLILESASTNQTSMYLCAGSEGPPIPGSVEQFFGPGTRLTVL.